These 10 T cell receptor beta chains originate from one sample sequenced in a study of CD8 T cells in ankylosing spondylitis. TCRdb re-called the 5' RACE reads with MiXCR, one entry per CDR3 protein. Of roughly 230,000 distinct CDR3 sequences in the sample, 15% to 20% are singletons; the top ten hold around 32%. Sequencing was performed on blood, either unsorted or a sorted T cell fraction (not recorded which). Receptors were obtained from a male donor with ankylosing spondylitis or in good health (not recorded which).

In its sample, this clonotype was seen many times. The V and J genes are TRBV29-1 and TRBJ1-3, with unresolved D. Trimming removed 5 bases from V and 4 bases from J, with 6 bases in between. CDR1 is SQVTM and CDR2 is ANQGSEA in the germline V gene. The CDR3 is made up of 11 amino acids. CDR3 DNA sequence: TGCAGCGTTTATGAAGGAAACACCATATATTTT. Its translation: CSVYEGNTIYF.

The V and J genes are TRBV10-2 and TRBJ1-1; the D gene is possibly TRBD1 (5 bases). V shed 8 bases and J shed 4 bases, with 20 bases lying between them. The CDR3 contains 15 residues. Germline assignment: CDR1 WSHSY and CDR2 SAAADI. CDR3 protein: CASAVSQGQGTEAFF. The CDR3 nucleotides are TGCGCCAGCGCAGTGTCTCAGGGTCAGGGCACTGAAGCTTTCTTT.

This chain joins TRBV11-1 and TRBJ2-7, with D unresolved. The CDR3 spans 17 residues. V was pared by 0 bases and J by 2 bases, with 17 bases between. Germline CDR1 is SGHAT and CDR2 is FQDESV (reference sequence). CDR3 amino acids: CASSLAIYGARTYEQYF. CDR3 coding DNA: TGTGCCAGCAGCTTAGCCATTTACGGCGCGAGGACCTACGAGCAGTACTTC.

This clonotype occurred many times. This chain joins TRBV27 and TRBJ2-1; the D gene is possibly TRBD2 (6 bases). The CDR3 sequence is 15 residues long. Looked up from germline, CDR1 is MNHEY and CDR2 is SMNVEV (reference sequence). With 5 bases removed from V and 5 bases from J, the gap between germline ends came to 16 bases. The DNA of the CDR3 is TGTGCCAGCAGTGGGGGGAGGATCGGTGACAATGAGCAGTTCTTC. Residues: CASSGGRIGDNEQFF.

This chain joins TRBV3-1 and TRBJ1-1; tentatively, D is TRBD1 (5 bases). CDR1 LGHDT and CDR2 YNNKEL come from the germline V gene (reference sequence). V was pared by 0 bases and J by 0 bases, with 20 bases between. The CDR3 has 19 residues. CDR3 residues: CASSQDIRDLAIMNTEAFF. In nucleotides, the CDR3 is TGTGCCAGCAGCCAAGATATCCGGGACCTGGCCATCATGAACACTGAAGCTTTCTTT. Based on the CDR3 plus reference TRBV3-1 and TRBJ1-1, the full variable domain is DTAVSQTPKYLVTQMGNDKSIKCEQNLGHDTMYWYKQDSKKFLKIMFSYNNKELIINETVPNRFSPKSPDKAHLNLHINSLELGDSAVYFCASSQDIRDLAIMNTEAFFGQGTRLTVV.

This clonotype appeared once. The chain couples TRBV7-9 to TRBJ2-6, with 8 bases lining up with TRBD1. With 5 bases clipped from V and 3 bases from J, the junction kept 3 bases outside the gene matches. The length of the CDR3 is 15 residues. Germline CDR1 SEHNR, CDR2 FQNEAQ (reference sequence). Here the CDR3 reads CASSPDRVGANVLTF. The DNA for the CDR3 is TGTGCCAGCAGCCCGGACAGGGTTGGGGCCAACGTCCTGACTTTC.

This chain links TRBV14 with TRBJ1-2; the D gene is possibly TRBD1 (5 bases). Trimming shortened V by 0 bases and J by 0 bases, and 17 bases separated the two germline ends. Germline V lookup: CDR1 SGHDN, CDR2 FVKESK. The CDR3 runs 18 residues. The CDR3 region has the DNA TGTGCCAGCAGCCAAGATGAATTCAGGGAAGGACCTAACTATGGCTACACCTTC. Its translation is CASSQDEFREGPNYGYTF.

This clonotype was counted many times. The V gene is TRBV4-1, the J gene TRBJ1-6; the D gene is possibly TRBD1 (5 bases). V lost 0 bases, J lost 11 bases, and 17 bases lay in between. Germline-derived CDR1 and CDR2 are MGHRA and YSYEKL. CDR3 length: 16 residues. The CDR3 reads CASSQEPGADYPPLHF. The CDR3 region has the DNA TGCGCCAGCAGCCAAGAACCCGGGGCGGATTATCCACCCCTCCACTTT.

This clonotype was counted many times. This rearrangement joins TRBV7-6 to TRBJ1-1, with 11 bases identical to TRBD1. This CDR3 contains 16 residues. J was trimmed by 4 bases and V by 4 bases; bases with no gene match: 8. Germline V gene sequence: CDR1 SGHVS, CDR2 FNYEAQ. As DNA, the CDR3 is TGTGCCAGCAGCTCGGACAGGGGGCGAGTTGGCACTGAAGCTTTCTTT. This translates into CASSSDRGRVGTEAFF.

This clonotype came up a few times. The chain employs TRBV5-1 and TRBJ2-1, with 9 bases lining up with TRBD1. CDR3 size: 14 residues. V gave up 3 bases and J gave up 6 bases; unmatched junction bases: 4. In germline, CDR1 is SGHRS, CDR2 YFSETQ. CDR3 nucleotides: TGCGCCAGCAGCTGGACAGGGGATGTCAATGAGCAGTTCTTC. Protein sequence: CASSWTGDVNEQFF.